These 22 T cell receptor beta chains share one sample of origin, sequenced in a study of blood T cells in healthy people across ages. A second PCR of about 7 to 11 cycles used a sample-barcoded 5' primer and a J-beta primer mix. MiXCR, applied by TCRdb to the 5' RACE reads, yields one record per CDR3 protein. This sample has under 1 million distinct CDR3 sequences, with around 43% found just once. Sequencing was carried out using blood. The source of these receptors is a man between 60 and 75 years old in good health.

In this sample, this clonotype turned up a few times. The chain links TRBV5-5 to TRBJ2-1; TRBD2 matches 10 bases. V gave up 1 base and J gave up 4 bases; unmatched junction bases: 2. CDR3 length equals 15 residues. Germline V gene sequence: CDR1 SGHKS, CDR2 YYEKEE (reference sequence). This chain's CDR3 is CASSLPSGGYNEQFF. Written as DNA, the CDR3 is TGTGCCAGCAGCTTGCCTAGCGGGGGTTACAATGAGCAGTTCTTC.

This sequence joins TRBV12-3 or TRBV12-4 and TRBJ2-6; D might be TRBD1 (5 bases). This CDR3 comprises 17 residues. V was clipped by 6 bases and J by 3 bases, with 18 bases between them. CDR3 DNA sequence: TGTGCCAGCAGCCCGAGGCAGGGTGTTAGTGGGGCCAACGTCCTGACTTTC. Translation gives CASSPRQGVSGANVLTF.

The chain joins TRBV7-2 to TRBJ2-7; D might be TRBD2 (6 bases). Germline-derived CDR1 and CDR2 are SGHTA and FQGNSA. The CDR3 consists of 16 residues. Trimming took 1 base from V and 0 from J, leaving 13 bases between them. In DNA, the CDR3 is TGTGCCAGCAGCTTAGGTGGGGCGGGGAGCTCCTACGAGCAGTACTTC. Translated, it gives CASSLGGAGSSYEQYF.

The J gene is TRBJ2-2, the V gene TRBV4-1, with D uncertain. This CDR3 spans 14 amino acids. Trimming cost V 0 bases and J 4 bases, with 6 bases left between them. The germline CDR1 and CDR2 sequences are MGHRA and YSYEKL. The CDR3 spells CASSQEPFTGELFF. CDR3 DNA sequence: TGCGCCAGCAGCCAAGAACCCTTCACCGGGGAGCTGTTTTTT.

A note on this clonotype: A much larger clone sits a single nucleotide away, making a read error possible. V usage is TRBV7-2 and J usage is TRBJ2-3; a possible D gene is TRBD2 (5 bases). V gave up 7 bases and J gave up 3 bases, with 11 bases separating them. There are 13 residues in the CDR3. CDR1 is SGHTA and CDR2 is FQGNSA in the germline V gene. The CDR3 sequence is CASNRRGTDTQYF. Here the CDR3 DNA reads TGTGCCAGCAACAGACGGGGTACAGATACGCAGTATTTT.

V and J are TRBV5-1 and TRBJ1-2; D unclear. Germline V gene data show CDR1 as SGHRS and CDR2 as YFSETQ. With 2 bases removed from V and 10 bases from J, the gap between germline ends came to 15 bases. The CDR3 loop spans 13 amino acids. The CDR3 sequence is CASSFADGRDYTF. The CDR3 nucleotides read TGCGCCAGCAGCTTCGCGGACGGACGCGACTACACCTTC.

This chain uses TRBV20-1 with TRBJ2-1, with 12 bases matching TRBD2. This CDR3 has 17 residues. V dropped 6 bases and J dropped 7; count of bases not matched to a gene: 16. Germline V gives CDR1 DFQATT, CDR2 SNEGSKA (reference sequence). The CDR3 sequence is CSAKLAGGIGGANEQFF. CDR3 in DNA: TGCAGTGCCAAGCTAGCGGGGGGGATTGGGGGGGCTAATGAGCAGTTCTTC.

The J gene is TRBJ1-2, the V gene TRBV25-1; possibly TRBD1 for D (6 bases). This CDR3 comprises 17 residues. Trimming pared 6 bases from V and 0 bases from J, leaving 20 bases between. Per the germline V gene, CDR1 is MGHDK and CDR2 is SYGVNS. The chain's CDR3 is CASSQTSTGIANYGYTF. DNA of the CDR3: TGTGCCAGCAGCCAAACATCGACAGGTATCGCTAACTATGGCTACACCTTC.

CDR3 residues: CASSASRTQEGYEQYF. The DNA of the CDR3 is TGTGCCAGCAGTGCATCACGGACCCAAGAAGGCTACGAGCAGTACTTC. This sequence joins TRBV6-1 and TRBJ2-4; the D is unclear. The DNA end favors TRBJ2-7, so the J call may be wrong. The CDR3 runs to 16 residues. Germline V gene lookup returns CDR1 MNHNS and CDR2 SASEGT.

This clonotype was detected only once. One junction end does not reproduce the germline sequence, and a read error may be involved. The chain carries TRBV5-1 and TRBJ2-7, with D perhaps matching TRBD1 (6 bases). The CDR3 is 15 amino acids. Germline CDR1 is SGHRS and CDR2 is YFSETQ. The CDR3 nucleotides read TGCGTCAGCAGACCCTCAACAGGGACCCTCTACGAGCAGTACTTC. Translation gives CVSRPSTGTLYEQYF.

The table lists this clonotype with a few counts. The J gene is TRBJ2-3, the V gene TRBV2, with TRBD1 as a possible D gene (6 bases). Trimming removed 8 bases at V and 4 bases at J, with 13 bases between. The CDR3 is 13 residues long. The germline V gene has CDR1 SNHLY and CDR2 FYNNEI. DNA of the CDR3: TGTGCCAGCGATCAGGGGTCCTCAGATACGCAGTATTTT. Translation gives CASDQGSSDTQYF.

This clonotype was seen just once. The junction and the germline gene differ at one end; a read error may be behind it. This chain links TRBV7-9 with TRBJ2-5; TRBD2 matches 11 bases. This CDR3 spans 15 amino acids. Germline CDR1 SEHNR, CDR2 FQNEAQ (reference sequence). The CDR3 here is CACSGGTSGQETQYF. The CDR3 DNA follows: TGTGCCTGCAGCGGGGGGACTAGCGGCCAAGAGACCCAGTACTTC.

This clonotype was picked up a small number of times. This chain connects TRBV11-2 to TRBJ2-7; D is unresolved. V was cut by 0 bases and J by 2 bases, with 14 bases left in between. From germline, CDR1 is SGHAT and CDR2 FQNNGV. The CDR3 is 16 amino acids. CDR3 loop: CASSLELGLYTYEQYF. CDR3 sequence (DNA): TGTGCCAGCAGCTTAGAATTAGGGCTGTACACCTACGAGCAGTACTTC.

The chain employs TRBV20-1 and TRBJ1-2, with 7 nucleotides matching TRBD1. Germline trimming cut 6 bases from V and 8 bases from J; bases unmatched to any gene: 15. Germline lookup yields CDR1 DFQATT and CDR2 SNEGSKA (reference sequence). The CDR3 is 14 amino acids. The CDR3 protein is CSARRAGGHLGYTF. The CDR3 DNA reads TGCAGTGCGCGGAGGGCAGGGGGGCACTTAGGCTACACCTTC.

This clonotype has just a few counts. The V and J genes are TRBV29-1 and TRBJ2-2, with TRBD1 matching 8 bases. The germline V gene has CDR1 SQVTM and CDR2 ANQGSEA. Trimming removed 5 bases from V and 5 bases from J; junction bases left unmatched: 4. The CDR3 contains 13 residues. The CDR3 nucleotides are TGCAGCGTTTCCGGGACAGGAACCGGGGAGCTGTTTTTT. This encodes CSVSGTGTGELFF.

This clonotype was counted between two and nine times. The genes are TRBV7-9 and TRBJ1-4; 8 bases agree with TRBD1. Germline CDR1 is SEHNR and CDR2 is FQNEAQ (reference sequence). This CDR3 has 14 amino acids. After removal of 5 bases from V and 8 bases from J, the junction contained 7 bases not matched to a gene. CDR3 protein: CASSPRQGSEKLFF. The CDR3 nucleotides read TGTGCCAGCAGCCCTAGACAGGGGAGCGAAAAACTGTTTTTT.

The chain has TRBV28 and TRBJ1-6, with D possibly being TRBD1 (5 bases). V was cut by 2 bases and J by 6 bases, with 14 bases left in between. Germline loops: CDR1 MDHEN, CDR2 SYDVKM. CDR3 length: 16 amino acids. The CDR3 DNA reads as TGTGCCAGCAGTTTAACCGGACTTAGGGGTAATTCACCCCTCCACTTT. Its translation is CASSLTGLRGNSPLHF.

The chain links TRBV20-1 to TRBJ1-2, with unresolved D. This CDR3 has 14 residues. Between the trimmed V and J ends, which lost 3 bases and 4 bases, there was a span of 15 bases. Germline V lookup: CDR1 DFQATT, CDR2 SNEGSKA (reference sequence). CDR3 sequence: CSASGRGSIYGYTF. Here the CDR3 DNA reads TGCAGTGCTAGCGGCCGTGGCAGTATCTATGGCTACACCTTC.

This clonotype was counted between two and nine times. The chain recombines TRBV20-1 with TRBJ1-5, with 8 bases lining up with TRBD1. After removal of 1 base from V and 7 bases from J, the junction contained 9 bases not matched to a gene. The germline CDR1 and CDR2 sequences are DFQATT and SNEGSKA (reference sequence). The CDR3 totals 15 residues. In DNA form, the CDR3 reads TGCAGTGCTAGAGGGAGGTCAGGGGGCGCACAGCCCCAGCATTTT. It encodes CSARGRSGGAQPQHF.

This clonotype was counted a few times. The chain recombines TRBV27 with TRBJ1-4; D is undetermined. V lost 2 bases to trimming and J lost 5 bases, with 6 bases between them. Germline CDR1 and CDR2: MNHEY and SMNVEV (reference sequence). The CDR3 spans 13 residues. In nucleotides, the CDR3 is TGTGCCAGCAGTTTAAACTACAATGAAAAACTGTTTTTT. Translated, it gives CASSLNYNEKLFF. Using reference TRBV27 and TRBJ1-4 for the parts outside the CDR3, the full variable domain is EAQVTQNPRYLITVTGKKLTVTCSQNMNHEYMSWYRQDPGLGLRQIYYSMNVEVTDKGDVPEGYKVSRKEKRNFPLILESPSPNQTSLYFCASSLNYNEKLFFGSGTQLSVL.

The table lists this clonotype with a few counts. The CDR3 DNA sequence: TGTGCCAGCAGCTCTAGCGGGACCTACTGGGAGACCCAGTACTTC. Translating gives CASSSSGTYWETQYF. The genes are TRBV7-8 and TRBJ2-5, with 9 bases that match TRBD2. V lost 4 bases, J lost 5 bases, and 8 bases stayed unmatched. CDR3 length equals 15 residues. Germline CDR1 and CDR2: SGHVS and FQNEAQ.

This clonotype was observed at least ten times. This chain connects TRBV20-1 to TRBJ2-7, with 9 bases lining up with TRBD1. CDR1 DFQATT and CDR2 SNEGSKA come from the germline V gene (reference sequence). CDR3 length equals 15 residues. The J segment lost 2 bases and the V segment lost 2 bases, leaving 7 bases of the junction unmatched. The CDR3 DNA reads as TGCAGTGCTAGACTACAGGGGGCGCGGACCTACGAGCAGTACTTC. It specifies CSARLQGARTYEQYF.